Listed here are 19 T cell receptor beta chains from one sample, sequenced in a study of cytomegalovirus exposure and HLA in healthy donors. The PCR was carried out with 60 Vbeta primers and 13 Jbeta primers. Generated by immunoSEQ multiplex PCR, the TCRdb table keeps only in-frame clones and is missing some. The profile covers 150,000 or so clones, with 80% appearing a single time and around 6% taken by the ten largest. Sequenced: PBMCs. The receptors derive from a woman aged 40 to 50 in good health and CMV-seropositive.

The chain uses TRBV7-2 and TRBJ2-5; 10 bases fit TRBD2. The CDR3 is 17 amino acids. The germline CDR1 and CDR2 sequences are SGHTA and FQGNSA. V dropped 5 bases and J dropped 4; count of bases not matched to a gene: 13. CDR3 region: CASSRGLANLVGETQYF. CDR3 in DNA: TGTGCCAGCAGCCGGGGACTAGCGAACCTCGTTGGAGAGACCCAGTACTTC.

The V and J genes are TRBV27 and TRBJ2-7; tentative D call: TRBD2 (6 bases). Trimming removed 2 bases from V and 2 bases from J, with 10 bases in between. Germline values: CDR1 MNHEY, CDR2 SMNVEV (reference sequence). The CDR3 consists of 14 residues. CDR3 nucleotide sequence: TGTGCCAGCAGTTTACTGGAGGGTACCTACGAGCAGTACTTC. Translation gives CASSLLEGTYEQYF.

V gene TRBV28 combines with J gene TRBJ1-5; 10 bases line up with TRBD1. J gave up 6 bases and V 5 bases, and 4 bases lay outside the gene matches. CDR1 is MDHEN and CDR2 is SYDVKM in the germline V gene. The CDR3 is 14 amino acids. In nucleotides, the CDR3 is TGTGCCAGCAGTCGACAGGGGGCACGTCAGCCCCAGCATTTT. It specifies CASSRQGARQPQHF.

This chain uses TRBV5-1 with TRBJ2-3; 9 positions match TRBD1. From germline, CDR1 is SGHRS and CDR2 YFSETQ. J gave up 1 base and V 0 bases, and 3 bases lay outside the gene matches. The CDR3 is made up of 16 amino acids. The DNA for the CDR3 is TGCGCCAGCAGCTTGGGTACAGGGGGCGGCACAGATACGCAGTATTTT. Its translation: CASSLGTGGGTDTQYF.

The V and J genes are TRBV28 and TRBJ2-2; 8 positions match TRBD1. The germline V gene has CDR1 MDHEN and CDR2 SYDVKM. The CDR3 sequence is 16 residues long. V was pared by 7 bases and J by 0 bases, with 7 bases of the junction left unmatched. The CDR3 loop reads CASTPRGPSNTGELFF. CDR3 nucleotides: TGTGCCAGCACACCCAGGGGGCCATCGAACACCGGGGAGCTGTTTTTT. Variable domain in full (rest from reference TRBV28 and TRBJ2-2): DVKVTQSSRYLVKRTGEKVFLECVQDMDHENMFWYRQDPGLGLRLIYFSYDVKMKEKGDIPEGYSVSREKKERFSLILESASTNQTSMYLCASTPRGPSNTGELFFGEGSRLTVL.

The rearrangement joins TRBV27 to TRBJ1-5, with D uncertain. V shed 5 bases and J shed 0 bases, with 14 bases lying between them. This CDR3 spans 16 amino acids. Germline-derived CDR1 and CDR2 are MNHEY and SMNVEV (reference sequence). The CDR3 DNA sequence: TGTGCCAGCAGTCCCTATCCGGCAGGTAGCAATCAGCCCCAGCATTTT. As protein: CASSPYPAGSNQPQHF.

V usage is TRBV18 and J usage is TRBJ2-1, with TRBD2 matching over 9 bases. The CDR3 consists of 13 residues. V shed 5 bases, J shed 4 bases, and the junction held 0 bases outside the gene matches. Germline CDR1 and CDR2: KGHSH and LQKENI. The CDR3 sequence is CASSTSGYNEQFF. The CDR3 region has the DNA TGTGCCAGCTCAACTAGCGGGTACAATGAGCAGTTCTTC.

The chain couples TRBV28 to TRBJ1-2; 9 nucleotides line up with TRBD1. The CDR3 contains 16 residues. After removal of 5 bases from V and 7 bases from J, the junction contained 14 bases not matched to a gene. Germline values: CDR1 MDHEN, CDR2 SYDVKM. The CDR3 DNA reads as TGTGCCAGCAGTATTCATCCAACAGGGGGCGTGAGTGGCTACACCTTC. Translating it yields CASSIHPTGGVSGYTF.

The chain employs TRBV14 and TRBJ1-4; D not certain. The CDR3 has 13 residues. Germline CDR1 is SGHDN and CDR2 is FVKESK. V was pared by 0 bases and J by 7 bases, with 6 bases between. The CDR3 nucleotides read TGTGCCAGCAGCCAAGATCTGGCTGAAAAACTGTTTTTT. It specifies CASSQDLAEKLFF.

CDR3: CASSQVGGQGYEQYF. DNA for the CDR3: TGTGCCAGCAGCCAAGTGGGAGGACAAGGCTACGAGCAGTACTTC. The chain combines TRBV7-9 with TRBJ2-7, with D possibly matching TRBD2 (6 bases). The CDR3 consists of 15 residues. Trimming shortened V by 5 bases and J by 3 bases, and 17 bases separated the two germline ends. The germline gives CDR1 SEHNR, CDR2 FQNEAQ (reference sequence).

The CDR3 region is CAWSRSAGAPSYEQYF. The CDR3 DNA reads TGTGCCTGGAGTCGCTCGGCGGGAGCTCCTTCCTACGAGCAGTACTTC. The chain carries TRBV30 and TRBJ2-7; 7 nucleotides match TRBD2. CDR1 is GTSNPN, CDR2 SVGIG, per germline (reference sequence). There are 16 residues in the CDR3. J lost 1 base, V lost 2 bases, and 11 bases had no gene match.

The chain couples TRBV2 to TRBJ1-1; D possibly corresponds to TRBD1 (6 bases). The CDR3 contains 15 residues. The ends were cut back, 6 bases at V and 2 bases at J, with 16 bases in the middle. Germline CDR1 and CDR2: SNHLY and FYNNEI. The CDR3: CASRDTGIPNTEAFF. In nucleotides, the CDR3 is TGTGCCAGCAGGGATACAGGGATCCCTAACACTGAAGCTTTCTTT.

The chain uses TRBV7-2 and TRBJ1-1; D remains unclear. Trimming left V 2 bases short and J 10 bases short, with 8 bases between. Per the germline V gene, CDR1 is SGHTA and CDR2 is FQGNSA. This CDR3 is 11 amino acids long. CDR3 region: CASSLYSVAFF. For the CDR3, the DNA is TGTGCCAGCAGCTTATATAGCGTAGCTTTCTTT.

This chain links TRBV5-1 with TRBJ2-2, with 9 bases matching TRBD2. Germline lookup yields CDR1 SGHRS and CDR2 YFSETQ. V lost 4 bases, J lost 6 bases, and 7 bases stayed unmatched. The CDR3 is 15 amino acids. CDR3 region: CASSVSSGNAGELFF. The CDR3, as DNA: TGCGCCAGCAGCGTGTCTAGCGGGAATGCCGGGGAGCTGTTTTTT. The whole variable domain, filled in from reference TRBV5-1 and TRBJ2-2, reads KAGVTQTPRYLIKTRGQQVTLSCSPISGHRSVSWYQQTPGQGLQFLFEYFSETQRNKGNFPGRFSGRQFSNSRSEMNVSTLELGDSALYLCASSVSSGNAGELFFGEGSRLTVL.

CDR3 amino acids: CASRGQGNTEAFF. The CDR3 DNA reads TGTGCCAGCAGAGGGCAGGGTAACACTGAAGCTTTCTTT. The genes are TRBV2 and TRBJ1-1, with D perhaps matching TRBD1 (5 bases). CDR3 size: 13 residues. Germline-derived CDR1 and CDR2 are SNHLY and FYNNEI. The V gene lost 6 bases and the J gene lost 2 bases, with 10 bases spanning the gap.

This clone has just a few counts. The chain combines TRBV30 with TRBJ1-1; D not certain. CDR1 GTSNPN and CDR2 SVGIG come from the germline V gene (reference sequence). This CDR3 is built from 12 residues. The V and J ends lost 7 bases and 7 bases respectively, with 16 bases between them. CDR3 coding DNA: TGTGCCTTAGAAGGTCCCGGAGGTGAAGCTTTCTTT. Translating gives CALEGPGGEAFF.

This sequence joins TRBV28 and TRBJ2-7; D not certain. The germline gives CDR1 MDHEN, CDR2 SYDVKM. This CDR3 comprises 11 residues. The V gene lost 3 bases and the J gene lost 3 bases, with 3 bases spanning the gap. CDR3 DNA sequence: TGTGCCAGCAGTTTCCGCTACGAGCAGTACTTC. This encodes CASSFRYEQYF. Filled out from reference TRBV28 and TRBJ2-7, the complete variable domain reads DVKVTQSSRYLVKRTGEKVFLECVQDMDHENMFWYRQDPGLGLRLIYFSYDVKMKEKGDIPEGYSVSREKKERFSLILESASTNQTSMYLCASSFRYEQYFGPGTRLTVT.

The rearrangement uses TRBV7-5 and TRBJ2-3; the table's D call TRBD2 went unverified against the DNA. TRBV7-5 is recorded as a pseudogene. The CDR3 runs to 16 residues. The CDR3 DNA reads TGTGTCAGAAGTTTACCCGGCGGGAAGAGCACAGATACGCAGTATTTT. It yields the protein CVRSLPGGKSTDTQYF.

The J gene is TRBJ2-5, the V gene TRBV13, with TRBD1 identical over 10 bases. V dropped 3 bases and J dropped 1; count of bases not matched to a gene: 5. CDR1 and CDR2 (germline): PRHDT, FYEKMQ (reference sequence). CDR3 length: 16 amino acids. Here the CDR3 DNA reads TGTGCCAGCAGCTTGGGGACAGGGGTTGGCCAAGAGACCCAGTACTTC. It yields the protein CASSLGTGVGQETQYF. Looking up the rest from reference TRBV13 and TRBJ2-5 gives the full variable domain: AAGVIQSPRHLIKEKRETATLKCYPIPRHDTVYWYQQGPGQDPQFLISFYEKMQSDKGSIPDRFSAQQFSDYHSELNMSSLELGDSALYFCASSLGTGVGQETQYFGPGTRLLVL.